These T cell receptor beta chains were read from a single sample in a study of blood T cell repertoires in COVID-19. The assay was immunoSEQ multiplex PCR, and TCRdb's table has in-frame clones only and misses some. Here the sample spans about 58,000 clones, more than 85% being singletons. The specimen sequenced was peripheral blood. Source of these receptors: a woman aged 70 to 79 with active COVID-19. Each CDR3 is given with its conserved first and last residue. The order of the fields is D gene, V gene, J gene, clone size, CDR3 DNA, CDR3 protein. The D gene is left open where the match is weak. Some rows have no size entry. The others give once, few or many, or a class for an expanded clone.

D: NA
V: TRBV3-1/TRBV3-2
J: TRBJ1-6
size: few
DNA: TGTGCCAGCAGCCAAGGGCAGGGGTTTGGTTCACCCCTCCACTTT
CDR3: CASSQGQGFGSPLHF

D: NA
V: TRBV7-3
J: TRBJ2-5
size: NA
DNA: TGTGCCAGCAGCTTAAACGCGGTTGGAGAGACCCAGTACTTC
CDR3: CASSLNAVGETQYF

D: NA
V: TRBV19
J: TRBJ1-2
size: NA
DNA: TGTGCCAGTAGTAGAGACAGCTGGCGGGGCTACACCTTC
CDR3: CASSRDSWRGYTF

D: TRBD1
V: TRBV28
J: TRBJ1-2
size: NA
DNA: TGTGCCAGCAGTTTACGGGACAGGGGGCGAATGCACTACACCTTC
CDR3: CASSLRDRGRMHYTF

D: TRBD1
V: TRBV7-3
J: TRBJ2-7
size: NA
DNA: TGTGCCAGCAGCTTAGGGACAGGCTACGAGCAGTACTTC
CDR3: CASSLGTGYEQYF

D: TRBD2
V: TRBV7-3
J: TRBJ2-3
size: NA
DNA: TGTGCCAGCAGCCCGACACTAGCGGGCTCAGATACGCAGTATTTT
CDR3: CASSPTLAGSDTQYF

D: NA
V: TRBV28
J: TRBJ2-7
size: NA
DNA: TGTGCCAGCAGTCATCATACGGGGGACGCCTACGAGCAGTACTTC
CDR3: CASSHHTGDAYEQYF

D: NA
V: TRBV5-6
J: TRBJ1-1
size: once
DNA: TGTGCCAGCAGCTTGAGGGGGGGAAGTGTGAACACTGAAGCTTTCTTT
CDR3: CASSLRGGSVNTEAFF

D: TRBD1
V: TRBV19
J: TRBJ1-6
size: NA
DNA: TGTGCCAGTAGTATCGGACAGGATAATTCACCCCTCCACTTT
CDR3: CASSIGQDNSPLHF

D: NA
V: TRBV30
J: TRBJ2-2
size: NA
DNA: TGTGCCTGGAGACCCCGGCTAGCAAGCGGGGAGCTGTTTTTT
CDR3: CAWRPRLASGELFF

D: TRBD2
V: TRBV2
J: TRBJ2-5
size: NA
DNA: TGTGCCAGCAGTGTGACTAGCGGGAAAGAGACCCAGTACTTC
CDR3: CASSVTSGKETQYF

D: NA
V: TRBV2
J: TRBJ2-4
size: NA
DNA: TGTGCCAGCAGTGAAATCGGGAGTCGCTCCAAAAACATTCAGTACTTC
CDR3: CASSEIGSRSKNIQYF

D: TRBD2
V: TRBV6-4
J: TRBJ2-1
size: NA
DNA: TGTGCCAGCAGCGGGATAGCGGGAGGGCCCCACAATGAGCAGTTCTTC
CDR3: CASSGIAGGPHNEQFF

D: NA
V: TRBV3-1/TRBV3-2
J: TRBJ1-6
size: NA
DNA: TGTGCCAGCAGCCAAGACAGGGTCAGGCCCCTCCACTTT
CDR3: CASSQDRVRPLHF

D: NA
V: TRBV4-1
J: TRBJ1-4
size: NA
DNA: TGCGCCAGCAGCCAATTGGCGGTGACTTTAGATGAAAAACTGTTTTTT
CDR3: CASSQLAVTLDEKLFF

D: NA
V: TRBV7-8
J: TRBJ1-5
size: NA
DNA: TGTGCCAGCAGCGCCTACAGCAATCAGCCCCAGCATTTT
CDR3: CASSAYSNQPQHF

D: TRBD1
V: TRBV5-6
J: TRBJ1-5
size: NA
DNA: TGTGCCAGCAGCCGGACAGGAAATCAGCCCCAGCATTTT
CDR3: CASSRTGNQPQHF

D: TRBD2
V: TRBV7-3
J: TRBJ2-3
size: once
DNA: TGTGCCAGCAGCTGGCGGGGGGGCACGGAGGCAGATACGCAGTATTTT
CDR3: CASSWRGGTEADTQYF

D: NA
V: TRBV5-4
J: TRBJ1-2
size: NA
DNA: TGTGCCAGCAGCTTGGGGACATCTTATAACTATGGCTACACCTTC
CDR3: CASSLGTSYNYGYTF

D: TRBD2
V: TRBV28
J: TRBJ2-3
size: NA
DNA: TGTGCCAGCAGTCCTACTAGCGGGTCCGAACGGAATACGCAGTATTTT
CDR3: CASSPTSGSERNTQYF

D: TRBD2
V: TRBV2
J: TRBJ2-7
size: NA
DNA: TGTGCCAGGAGGACTAGCGGATCCTACGAGCAGTACTTC
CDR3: CARRTSGSYEQYF

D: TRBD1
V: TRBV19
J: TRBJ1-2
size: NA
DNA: TGTGCCAGTAGTGTAACTCCGGGACAGGTATATGGCTACACCTTC
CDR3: CASSVTPGQVYGYTF

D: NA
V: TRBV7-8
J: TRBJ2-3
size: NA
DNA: TGTGCCAGCAGCTTAACCCAGGGGTCGACCACAGATACGCAGTATTTT
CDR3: CASSLTQGSTTDTQYF

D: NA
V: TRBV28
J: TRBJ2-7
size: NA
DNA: TGTGCCAGCAGGAGGCAGGGCTTCGCCTACGAGCAGTACTTC
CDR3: CASRRQGFAYEQYF

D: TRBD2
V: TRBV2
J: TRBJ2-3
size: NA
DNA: TGTGCCAGCACCCTCACTAGCGGGAGGGCGGATACGCAGTATTTT
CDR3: CASTLTSGRADTQYF

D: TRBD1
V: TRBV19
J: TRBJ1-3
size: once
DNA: TGTGCCAGCGGACAGGGCATTGGAAACACCATATATTTT
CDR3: CASGQGIGNTIYF

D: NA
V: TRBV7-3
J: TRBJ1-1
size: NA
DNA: TGTGCCAGCAGCTTTCTTGGGGGGAGGACTGAAGCTTTCTTT
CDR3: CASSFLGGRTEAFF

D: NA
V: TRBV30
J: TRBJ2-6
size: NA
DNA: TGTGCCTGGAACCGAGGGGGCTCTGGGGCCAACGTCCTGACTTTC
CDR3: CAWNRGGSGANVLTF

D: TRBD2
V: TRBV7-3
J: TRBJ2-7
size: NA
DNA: TGTGCCAGCAGCTTAAAAGGGACGGGGACTAGCCCAGCCTACGAGCAGTACTTC
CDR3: CASSLKGTGTSPAYEQYF

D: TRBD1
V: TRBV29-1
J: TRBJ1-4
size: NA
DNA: TGCAGCGCCTCGGGACAGGGGGACGAAAAACTGTTTTTT
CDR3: CSASGQGDEKLFF

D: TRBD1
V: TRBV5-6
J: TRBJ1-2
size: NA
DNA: TGTGCCAGCAGCTTGGAACAGGGGGATGGCTACACCTTC
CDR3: CASSLEQGDGYTF

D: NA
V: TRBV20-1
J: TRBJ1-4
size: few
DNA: TGCAGTGCTAGTTTGTCGGGACATGGGGCTTTT
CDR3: CSASLSGHGAF

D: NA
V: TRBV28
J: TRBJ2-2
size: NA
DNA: TGTGCCAGCAGTTTGCCCGAGGGGGCCGGGGAGCTGTTTTTT
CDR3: CASSLPEGAGELFF

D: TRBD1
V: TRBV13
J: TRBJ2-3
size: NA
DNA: TGTGCCAGCAGCTTAGGGGAGGGACAGGCCACAGATACGCAGTATTTT
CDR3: CASSLGEGQATDTQYF

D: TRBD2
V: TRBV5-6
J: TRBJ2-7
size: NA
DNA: TGTGCCAGCAGCTTGGGACTAGCGGGAGTGGGGCAGTACTTC
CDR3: CASSLGLAGVGQYF

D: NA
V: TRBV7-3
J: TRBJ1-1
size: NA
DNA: TGTGCCAGCAGCTTCGGGCAGGGCACTGAAGCTTTCTTT
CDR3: CASSFGQGTEAFF

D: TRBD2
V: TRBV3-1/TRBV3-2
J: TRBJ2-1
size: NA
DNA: TGTGCCAGCAGCCCCCCAGGACTAGCGGGAGGCGAGCAGTTCTTC
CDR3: CASSPPGLAGGEQFF

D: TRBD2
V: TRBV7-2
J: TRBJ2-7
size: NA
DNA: TGTGCCAGCAGCCTCGGACTAGCCGGCGAGCAGTACTTC
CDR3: CASSLGLAGEQYF

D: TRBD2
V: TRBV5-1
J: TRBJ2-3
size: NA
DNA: TGCGCCAGCAGCTTAGCGGGAGGGTCAGGAGATACGCAGTATTTT
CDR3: CASSLAGGSGDTQYF

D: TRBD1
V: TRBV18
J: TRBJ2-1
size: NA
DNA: TGTGCCAGCTCACCAGGACAGGGCGCCACCCCCAACAACAATGAGCAGTTCTTC
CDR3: CASSPGQGATPNNNEQFF

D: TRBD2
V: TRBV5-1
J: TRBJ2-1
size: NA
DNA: TGCGCCAGCAGCCCAACTAGCGGGTATAACAATGAGCAGTTCTTC
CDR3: CASSPTSGYNNEQFF

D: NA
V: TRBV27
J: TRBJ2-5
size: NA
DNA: TGTGCCAGCACTCGGTACCAAGAGACCCAGTACTTC
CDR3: CASTRYQETQYF

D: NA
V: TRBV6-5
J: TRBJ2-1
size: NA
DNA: TGTGCCAGCAGTTACGAAGCTTTCTGGGAGCAGTTCTTC
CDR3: CASSYEAFWEQFF

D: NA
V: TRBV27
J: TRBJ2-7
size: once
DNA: TGTGCCAGCAGTTTATCTGCAGGCTACGAGCAGTACTTC
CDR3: CASSLSAGYEQYF

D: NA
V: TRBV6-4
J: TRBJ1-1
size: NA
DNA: TGTGCCAGCAGTGACTCATCCACAGCGGGTACTGAAGCTTTCTTT
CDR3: CASSDSSTAGTEAFF

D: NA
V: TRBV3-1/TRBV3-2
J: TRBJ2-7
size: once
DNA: TGTGCCAGCAGCCAAGATAGCGGAGCTGCCGAGCAGTACTTC
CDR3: CASSQDSGAAEQYF

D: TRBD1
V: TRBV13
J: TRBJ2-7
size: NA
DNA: TGTGCCAGCAGCTCAATGGACAGGGGGCCCTACGAGCAGTACTTC
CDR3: CASSSMDRGPYEQYF

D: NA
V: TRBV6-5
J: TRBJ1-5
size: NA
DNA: TGTGCCAGCAGTTACAGGGTAGGGAGTCAGCCCCAGCATTTT
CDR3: CASSYRVGSQPQHF